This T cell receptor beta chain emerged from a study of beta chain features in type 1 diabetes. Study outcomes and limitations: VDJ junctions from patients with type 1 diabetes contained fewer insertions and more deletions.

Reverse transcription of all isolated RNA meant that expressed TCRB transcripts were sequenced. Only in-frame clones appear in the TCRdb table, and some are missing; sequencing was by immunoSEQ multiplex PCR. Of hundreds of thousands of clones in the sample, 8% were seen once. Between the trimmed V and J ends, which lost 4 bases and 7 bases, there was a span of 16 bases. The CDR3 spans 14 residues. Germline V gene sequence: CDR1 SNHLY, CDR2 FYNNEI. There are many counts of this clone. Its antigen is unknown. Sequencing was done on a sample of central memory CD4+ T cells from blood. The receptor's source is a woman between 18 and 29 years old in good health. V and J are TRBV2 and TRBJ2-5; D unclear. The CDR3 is CASSVRRLQWTQYF. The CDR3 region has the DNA TGTGCCAGCAGTGTCCGGCGCCTGCAATGGACCCAGTACTTC.